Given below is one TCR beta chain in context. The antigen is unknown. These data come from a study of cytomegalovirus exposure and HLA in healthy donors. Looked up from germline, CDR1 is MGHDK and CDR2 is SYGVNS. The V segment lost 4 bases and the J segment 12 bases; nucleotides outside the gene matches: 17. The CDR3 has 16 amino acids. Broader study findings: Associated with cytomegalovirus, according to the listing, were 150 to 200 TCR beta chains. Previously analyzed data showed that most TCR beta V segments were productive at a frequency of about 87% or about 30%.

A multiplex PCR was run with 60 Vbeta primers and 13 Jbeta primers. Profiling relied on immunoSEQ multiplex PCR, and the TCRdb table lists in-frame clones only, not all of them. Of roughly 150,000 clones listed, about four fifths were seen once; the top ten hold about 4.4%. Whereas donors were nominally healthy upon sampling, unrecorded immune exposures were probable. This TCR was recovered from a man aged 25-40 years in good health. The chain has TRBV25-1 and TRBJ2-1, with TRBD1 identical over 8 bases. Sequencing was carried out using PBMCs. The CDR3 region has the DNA TGTGCCAGCAGTGGGGGTAGGACAGGGCCTGTATGGGTGCAGTTCTTC. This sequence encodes CASSGGRTGPVWVQFF.